The sequence of this T cell receptor (beta chain) was determined in a study of T cell responses to AZD1222 COVID-19 vaccine (dated by TCRdb to the early 2020s). Background for the entire study: AZD1222 recipients with second doses at about 4 weeks or about 12 weeks were pooled, because spike-specific TCR depth and breadth did not differ between schedules. TCR sequencing covered roughly 230 trial participants: 200 to 220 given two doses of AZD1222 and 26 given two doses of MenACWY control vaccine. Enrollment into the trials was organized by age into subgroups of 18-55, 56-69 and 70-plus years, and those subgroups contained roughly 160, 29 and 62 TCR-sequenced participants, respectively.

The CDR3 regions of human TCRbeta chains were analyzed by immunosequencing. In the source study's methods: TCRs in the repertoires were compared against a reference library of SARS-CoV-2-specific TCRs that had been generated with the MIRA antigen-specificity platform. Breadth meant the fraction of unique TCRs that were SARS-CoV-2-associated, whereas depth meant the fraction of total T cells that were SARS-CoV-2-associated. Each spike-specific TCR was assigned to its reactive spike region and to a CD4 or CD8 class using the MIRA data. Log10-transformed breadth and depth values were compared by one-way ANOVA with Sidak's multiple comparisons tests. In its TCRdb copy, this immuneACCESS table keeps in-frame sequences only and misses some clones. Where compared with another copy, unresolved V genes explain less than half of these, and the others have no known cause. The V and J calls and clone size were taken over from that table, and D and trimming were inferred from the DNA. Within this sample are 90,000 to 110,000 clones, with roughly 90% of them counted one time only. The ten largest clones take up about 2.3% of the sample.

In the case of this clone: The specificity of this receptor is unknown. Nothing much larger sits one base from this clone, and base qualities are not available.

The junction carries 8 bases between V and J, which are trimmed by 3 bases and 0 bases respectively. CDR1 SNHLY and CDR2 FYNNEI are derived from the germline V gene. CDR3 length: 14 amino acids, cysteine to phenylalanine. The retained sequence is limited to the CDR3, 42 bases, with the frame set at the first base. In the paper's terms, the time point label means: baseline before first vaccination. Samples from vaccinated people were obtained from the UK trials COV001 and COV002, which included a single-blind randomized controlled phase 2/3 trial of AZD1222 (ChAdOx1 nCoV-19) in healthy adults. For TCRbeta chain sequencing, PBMC samples were collected from trial participants at day 0 and at day 28 after the second dose. Points the paper makes about the study in general: Participants were mostly white British, with more females than males. The authors suggested clonal diversity may have been underestimated. CD4 TCRs associated with the vaccine covered the entire spike protein, and the dominant responses were in regions 160-218 and 743-854. Only six AZD1222 recipients were SARS-CoV-2 seropositive at baseline, limiting conclusions about previously exposed vaccinees. A significant rise in spike-specific TCR breadth and depth was observed after two AZD1222 doses relative to day 0 and relative to MenACWY recipients. Nearly half of unique spike-specific TCRs reportedly recognized epitopes outside regions mutated in the B.1.351 and B.1.1.7 variants. No day 14 peak-response samples were available, so repertoires were characterized only after the peak T cell response. In the small 56-69-year group, the increase in depth fell short of significance, most likely because of low power.

The sequence came from an adult in good health. The sequencing here drew on peripheral blood, taken on day 0 of AZD1222 vaccination. The receptor chain draws on TRBV2 and TRBJ1-1, with no D gene named confidently. The DNA sequence reads TGTGCCAGCAGTGATCCCACCATGAACACTGAAGCTTTCTTT. Its amino acids are CASSDPTMNTEAFF. Reference TRBV2 and TRBJ1-1 proteins supply the regions before and after the CDR3; the full variable domain is: EPEVTQTPSHQVTQMGQEVILRCVPISNHLYFYWYRQILGQKVEFLVSFYNNEISEKSEIFDDQFSVERPDGSNFTLKIRSTKLEDSAMYFCASSDPTMNTEAFFGQGTRLTVV.